The clone carrying this T cell receptor beta chain was seen many times. As yet, its antigen is unknown. RNA transcripts provided the source from which TCR beta CDR3 regions were amplified. HTBI primers were employed in a first-round RT-PCR of the TCR CDR3. Each CDR3 protein is one row after TCRdb ran MiXCR on the multiplex PCR reads. The sample carries about 290,000 distinct CDR3 sequences, 15% to 20% recorded once. Each 10 ml fresh peripheral blood draw supplied the PBMCs. This record belongs to a study of T cells in Graves' hyperthyroidism and ophthalmopathy. Overall study results and limits: Researchers found most expanded thyroid clonotypes above 0.001 in blood as well. The model made its ophthalmopathy prediction, and onset followed a median about 6.8 months later.

What was sequenced was blood. The TCR originated in a man in his forties or fifties with Graves' ophthalmopathy.

CDR3 DNA: TGTGCCAGCAGCCCACGCCTCCGGGACGGTAACTCTGGAAACACCATATATTTT. Its translation is CASSPRLRDGNSGNTIYF. V is TRBV7-8 and J is TRBJ1-3; D possibly corresponds to TRBD1 (5 bases). The CDR3 has 18 amino acids. Germline V lookup: CDR1 SGHVS, CDR2 FQNEAQ. Trimming removed 5 bases from V and 0 bases from J, with 20 bases in between.